Following are 3 T cell receptor beta chains from one sample sequenced in a study of tumor-infiltrating lymphocytes in primary liver carcinoma. The authors made TCR beta cDNA from around 500 ng total RNA with a constant-region primer. Investigators got TCR beta libraries out of three nested multiplex PCR rounds, done with slightly modified ARM-PCR. TRBV1-TRBV30 forward primers and a C-beta reverse primer were used in the first two PCR rounds, which each ran for about 10 cycles. TCRdb used MiXCR to reprocess the multiplex PCR reads, holding one entry per CDR3 protein. The sample records fewer than 75,000 distinct CDR3 sequences, about 65% being singletons. Starting material for RNA and DNA co-extraction consisted of 20-30 mg of unsorted bulk tissue. The sequencing input was liver tumor tissue from sampling region 4. The sample's subset: tumor region T4, right-lateral pole. The receptors were sampled from a man aged 40-55 years with primary liver carcinoma and hepatitis B virus infection.

There are many counts of this clonotype. A much larger clone lies a single base off, so this may be a read error. CDR3 coding DNA: TGTGCCAGCAACTTAACAAGAGGCGCGAACACCGGGGAGCTGTTTTTT. This codes for CASNLTRGANTGELFF. The chain has TRBV7-8 and TRBJ2-2, with no clear D. Germline CDR1 reads SGHVS; CDR2 reads FQNEAQ. This CDR3 spans 16 amino acids.

A remark on this clonotype: A read error may account for a junction end that differs from germline. The gene calls are TRBV30 and TRBJ1-6, with a weak D call TRBD1 (5 bases). Germline loops: CDR1 GTSNPN, CDR2 SVGIG (reference sequence). The CDR3 runs to 15 residues. The CDR3 is CARSPRAGKASPLHF. CDR3 bases: TGTGCCCGGAGTCCGCGGGCAGGGAAAGCTTCACCCCTTCACTTT.

The chain employs TRBV29-1 and TRBJ2-5; D perhaps matches TRBD2 (5 bases). Germline V gene data show CDR1 as SQVTM and CDR2 as ANQGSEA. The germline V and J ends were trimmed by 6 bases and 2 bases, with 10 bases remaining between them. CDR3 length equals 12 residues. CDR3 loop: CSVRPGQETQYF. The CDR3 DNA reads TGCAGCGTGAGACCGGGACAAGAGACCCAGTACTTC.